The 21 T cell receptor beta chains listed next were all sequenced from one sample in a study of glioma-infiltrating T cells (TCRdb year 2016). TCRdb lists the instrument as Illumina MiSeq. The iRepertoire nested amplicon-rescue multiplex PCR (arm-PCR) platform was used to amplify TCR alpha and beta CDR3 regions from RNA. TCRdb cleaned the public reads at Q25 with fastp, built clones with MiXCR and kept in-frame beta chains. Every CDR3 protein is listed once, alongside the most common genes and DNA of its rows. The sample has about 400,000 distinct CDR3 sequences on record, around 45% of them singletons. 9.5% to 15% of the sample rests with the top ten. Sequenced sample: glioma tissue, nonneoplastic brain tissue, or PBMCs (not recorded which). The receptors shown here come from a human donor with low-grade glioma or glioblastoma, undergoing nonglioma brain surgery, or in good health (not recorded which).

Details on this clonotype: Being one base from a much bigger clone, this may be a read error. The rearrangement joins TRBV4-2 to TRBJ2-3; TRBD2 matches 7 bases. The CDR3 loop spans 16 amino acids. The germline CDR1 and CDR2 sequences are LGHNA and YNFKEQ. The CDR3 sequence is CASGQESGTITDTQYF. As DNA, the CDR3 is TGTGCCAGCGGCCAAGAGTCGGGGACTATCACAGATACGCAGTATTTT.

The gene calls are TRBV6-5 and TRBJ2-1, with a tentative D call TRBD1 (6 bases). Trimming took off 4 bases at V and 4 bases at J, with 14 bases between the two ends. The CDR3 spans 15 residues. The V gene's germline CDR1 is MNHEY and CDR2 SVGAGI. The CDR3 region is CASSSARTAYNEQFF. Here the CDR3 DNA reads TGTGCCAGCAGTTCTGCACGGACAGCTTACAATGAGCAGTTCTTC.

This chain uses TRBV24-1 with TRBJ2-1; TRBD2 agrees at 12 bases. Losses at the gene ends were 2 bases for V and 4 bases for J; bases not matched to a gene: 2. The CDR3 covers 16 residues. The V gene's germline CDR1 is KGHDR and CDR2 SFDVKD. CDR3 loop: CATSDSTSGRYNEQFF. The CDR3 nucleotides read TGTGCCACCAGTGATTCTACTAGCGGGAGGTACAATGAGCAGTTCTTC.

V gene TRBV27 combines with J gene TRBJ2-6, with D hard to call. Germline V gene data show CDR1 as MNHEY and CDR2 as SMNVEV (reference sequence). The V end was cut by 6 bases, the J end by 5 bases, with 11 bases between. The CDR3 runs to 14 residues. The CDR3 loop reads CASRDELRANVLTF. The CDR3 DNA is TGTGCCAGCAGGGACGAACTAAGGGCCAACGTCCTGACTTTC. The full variable domain, in which reference TRBV27 and TRBJ2-6 provide the parts outside the CDR3, is EAQVTQNPRYLITVTGKKLTVTCSQNMNHEYMSWYRQDPGLGLRQIYYSMNVEVTDKGDVPEGYKVSRKEKRNFPLILESPSPNQTSLYFCASRDELRANVLTFGAGSRLTVL.

This clonotype was seen more than once but under ten times. The CDR3 is CSAKTGWRLHEQYF. The CDR3 nucleotides are TGCAGTGCGAAGACCGGATGGCGTCTCCACGAGCAGTACTTC. The chain is built from TRBV20-1 and TRBJ2-7; D gene uncertain. CDR3 length equals 14 residues. CDR1 is DFQATT and CDR2 is SNEGSKA in the germline V gene (reference sequence). Trimming stripped 6 bases from V and 5 bases from J, with 20 bases between.

This clonotype was counted between two and nine times. The chain uses TRBV25-1 and TRBJ2-7; possible D gene TRBD1, 5 bases. Trimming cost V 2 bases and J 0 bases, with 8 bases left between them. The CDR3 runs 14 residues. CDR1 is MGHDK and CDR2 is SYGVNS in the germline V gene. The CDR3, as DNA: TGTGCCAGCAGTGAAAGGGGTAGCTCCTACGAGCAGTACTTC. Protein: CASSERGSSYEQYF.

There are many counts of this clonotype. The chain employs TRBV20-1 and TRBJ2-3, with a tentative D call TRBD2 (6 bases). The CDR3 is 14 residues long. The germline V and J ends were trimmed by 6 bases and 2 bases, with 15 bases remaining between them. Germline CDR1 DFQATT, CDR2 SNEGSKA (reference sequence). This CDR3 reads CSAYLTGDTDTQYF. The CDR3, as DNA: TGCAGTGCCTACTTAACGGGAGACACAGATACGCAGTATTTT.

The V gene is TRBV12-3 or TRBV12-4, the J gene TRBJ2-6; 8 nucleotides agree with TRBD1. The trim removed 5 bases at V and 2 bases at J, leaving 2 bases unmatched. The length of the CDR3 is 15 residues. CDR3 amino acids: CASSKTGAGANVLTF. In DNA, the CDR3 is TGTGCCAGCAGTAAGACAGGGGCTGGGGCCAACGTCCTGACTTTC.

The chain joins TRBV4-1 to TRBJ2-1; 12 nucleotides line up with TRBD2. V lost 3 bases to trimming and J lost 10 bases; unmatched junction nucleotides: 10. The CDR3 has 16 residues. From germline, CDR1 is MGHRA and CDR2 YSYEKL. The CDR3 bases are TGCGCCAGCAGCCAGAGTACTAGCGGGAGGCCCAGAGAGCAGTTCTTC. It specifies CASSQSTSGRPREQFF.

This clonotype was counted between two and nine times. CDR3 coding DNA: TGCGCCAGCAGCCCGGGGACAGTATACTATGGCTACACCTTC. Translated: CASSPGTVYYGYTF. The chain has TRBV5-1 and TRBJ1-2; TRBD1 matches at 7 bases. V was pared by 4 bases and J by 3 bases, with 6 bases of the junction left unmatched. Germline-derived CDR1 and CDR2 are SGHRS and YFSETQ. The CDR3 sequence is 14 residues long.

Remarks on this clonotype: This may arise from a read error, as a much more abundant clone is one base away. The chain couples TRBV6-2 or TRBV6-3 to TRBJ2-7; no clear D. In germline, CDR1 is MNHEY, CDR2 SVGEGT. The CDR3 extends over 14 amino acids. The CDR3 nucleotides read TGTGCCAGCACCTCCCATGTCACCTCCTACGTGCAGTACTTC. Protein product: CASTSHVTSYVQYF.

This clonotype occurred a few times. V gene TRBV4-1 combines with J gene TRBJ2-1; D may correspond to TRBD1 or TRBD2 (6 bases each). This CDR3 region has 18 residues. Germline CDR1 MGHRA, CDR2 YSYEKL. The V end was cut by 1 base, the J end by 10 bases, with 26 bases between. The CDR3 bases are TGCGCCAGCAGCCAAGGGGTTCTGGGGGGCGCTAGACTCACGGAGCAGTTCTTC. Its protein is CASSQGVLGGARLTEQFF.

The chain combines TRBV30 with TRBJ1-2, with unresolved D. Germline CDR1 and CDR2: GTSNPN and SVGIG (reference sequence). The CDR3 extends over 13 amino acids. Trimming pared 3 bases from V and 4 bases from J, leaving 12 bases between. CDR3 DNA: TGTGCCTGGAGCCCCGAGCAAGTCTATGGCTACACCTTC. This encodes CAWSPEQVYGYTF.

This clonotype was seen a handful of times. The rearrangement links TRBV7-2 to TRBJ2-5; D is perhaps TRBD2 (5 bases). V was cut by 5 bases and J by 2 bases, with 18 bases left in between. The CDR3 has 16 residues. Germline lookup yields CDR1 SGHTA and CDR2 FQGNSA. In DNA form, the CDR3 reads TGTGCCAGCAGCCCCGAGTCTGGACTTGGTCAAGAGACCCAGTACTTC. Its translation: CASSPESGLGQETQYF.

Here the CDR3 DNA reads TGTGCCAGTAGTATAGTCTCGGCTGGGGAGCTGTTTTTT. It is translated as CASSIVSAGELFF. The chain has TRBV19 and TRBJ2-2; the D is unclear. The V end lost 1 base, the J end lost 8 bases, and 8 bases lay between the germline ends. Germline loops: CDR1 LNHDA, CDR2 SQIVND (reference sequence). There are 13 residues in the CDR3.

The gene calls are TRBV2 and TRBJ2-3; D is ambiguous. V was pared by 6 bases and J by 4 bases, with 14 bases between. Germline-derived CDR1 and CDR2 are SNHLY and FYNNEI. This CDR3 spans 14 amino acids. Written as DNA, the CDR3 is TGTGCCAGCAGATGGATTGGTGGTGCAGATACGCAGTATTTT. This gives the protein CASRWIGGADTQYF.

This clonotype has a count of ten or more. The V gene is TRBV6-2 or TRBV6-3, the J gene TRBJ1-1; 7 bases are shared with TRBD1. The CDR3 spans 13 residues. V was pared by 4 bases and J by 10 bases, with 9 bases of the junction left unmatched. Germline V CDR1 and CDR2: MNHEY, SVGEGT. The CDR3 sequence is CASSSHLTGSAFF. As DNA, the CDR3 is TGTGCCAGCAGTTCCCACCTGACAGGGTCAGCTTTCTTT.

Comments on this clonotype: The missing conserved phenylalanine or tryptophan at the end of this CDR3 makes a read error likely. The rearrangement uses TRBV10-3 and TRBJ2-1; 11 positions agree with TRBD2. Germline trimming cut 5 bases from V and 7 bases from J; bases unmatched to any gene: 4. The CDR3 is 14 residues long. Germline CDR1 reads ENHRY; CDR2 reads SYGVKD. CDR3 in amino acids: CAISPWTSGNEQFL. DNA for the CDR3: TGTGCCATCAGTCCCTGGACTAGCGGGAATGAGCAGTTCCTC.

This clonotype has more than one count but fewer than ten. This rearrangement joins TRBV28 to TRBJ1-1; D gene uncertain. Germline-derived CDR1 and CDR2 are MDHEN and SYDVKM. V lost 6 bases and J lost 4, with 12 bases in between. The CDR3 consists of 13 residues. Here the CDR3 DNA reads TGTGCCAGCAGCGTAGCCTTTTCCACTGAAGCTTTCTTT. It yields the protein CASSVAFSTEAFF.

This clonotype was observed a few times. The genes are TRBV2 and TRBJ2-1; 16 bases map to TRBD2. V trimming: 6 bases; J trimming: 7 bases; junction bases outside the gene matches: 9. Germline lookup yields CDR1 SNHLY and CDR2 FYNNEI. The length of the CDR3 is 17 residues. CDR3 sequence (DNA): TGTGCCAGCAGACCGGGACTAGCGGGAGGGCCTAGGAATGAGCAGTTCTTC. Its translation is CASRPGLAGGPRNEQFF.

A word on this clonotype: Being one base from a much bigger clone, this may be a read error. This chain joins TRBV6-2 or TRBV6-3 and TRBJ2-7; 8 bases align to TRBD2. CDR1 is MNHEY, CDR2 SVGEGT, per germline. This CDR3 comprises 15 residues. CDR3 in amino acids: CASSRRAGASYEKYF. The CDR3 DNA follows: TGTGCCAGCAGCAGAAGAGCGGGAGCTTCCTACGAGAAGTACTTC.